This T cell receptor beta chain is drawn from a study of beta chain features in type 1 diabetes. This CDR3 is 15 amino acids long. The V and J ends lost 0 bases and 4 bases, in that order; junction bases with no gene match: 5. Germline CDR1 SGDLS, CDR2 YYNGEE. A remark on this clone: Its specificity is not known.

Every isolated RNA sample was fully reverse transcribed, so sequencing captured expressed TCRB transcripts. The table came from immunoSEQ multiplex PCR; TCRdb's copy has only in-frame clones and leaves some out. The profile shows 900,000 or so clones, under 20% of them singletons. Findings of the study overall: Naive, central memory and Treg TCRB repertoires appeared more alike in patients than in healthy donors. Shortening that was moderate but significant affected the TCRB CDR3s of Type 1 diabetes patients in all four CD4+ subsets.

V gene TRBV9 combines with J gene TRBJ2-7, with 9 bases matching TRBD2. The sequencing input was naive CD4+ T cells from blood. The clonotype was recovered from a woman aged 18 to 35 in good health. The CDR3 here is CASSVGVAGVYEQYF. CDR3 in DNA: TGTGCCAGCAGCGTAGGGGTAGCGGGAGTTTACGAGCAGTACTTC.